One T cell receptor beta chain is described in this entry. The data were obtained in a study of blood T cell repertoires in COVID-19. The wider study: Samples representing acute and convalescent COVID-19 were sourced from the United States, Italy and Spain. Sources were T cells, B-cell-depleted T cells, or PBMCs; the material itself was cDNA or gDNA.

Per the study methods: Nucleated cell counts were estimated from reference gene primer amplification. Clones were read by immunoSEQ multiplex PCR, and TCRdb kept only the in-frame ones, dropping some. V and J calls and clone size follow that table, whereas D and trimming were derived from the DNA. This table has approximately 280,000 clones, approximately 86% appearing once. The CDR3 consists of 14 residues. Deletions cut 1 base from V and 2 bases from J, with 8 bases between. Germline V gene lookup returns CDR1 LNHDA and CDR2 SQIVND (reference sequence). Sequenced input: peripheral blood. This chain joins TRBV19 and TRBJ1-1, with no clear D. The sequence was collected from a man aged 18 to 35 with active or convalescent COVID-19. The CDR3: CASSIGLANTEAFF. The CDR3 DNA reads TGTGCCAGTAGTATAGGGTTGGCAAACACTGAAGCTTTCTTT.